This is a list of T cell receptor beta chains from one sample in a study of T cell repertoires in cytomegalovirus infection. MiXCR was run by TCRdb on the reads, yielding one entry per CDR3 protein. Among hundreds of thousands of distinct CDR3 sequences, about 20% were seen once, and the ten largest hold roughly 18%. The sequenced sample consisted of CD8+ T cells from PBMCs. Receptor source: a human donor in good health (CMV status not recorded). Some clones in this sample may be carry-over from other donors' samples. Each CDR3 is given without its conserved first and last residue.

>TRBJ2-3|TRBV4-2
ASSQGGLAGGTDTQY
>TRBJ2-2|TRBV7-2
ASSHLEGGPNTGELF
>TRBJ1-1|TRBV28
ASTLSISAVDTEAF
>TRBJ2-1|TRBV20-1
SAGLAGGAYNNEQF
>TRBJ2-5|TRBV12-5
ASGLETSATQY
>TRBJ2-1|TRBV7-2
ASSQGPTTAYNEQF
>TRBJ2-7|TRBV7-2
ASSSREAGTAYEQY
>TRBJ2-7|TRBV11-2
ASSKNTVSYEQY
>TRBJ1-1|TRBV7-3
ASSLTAGGTEAF
>TRBJ1-1|TRBV20-1
SARDLLNTEAF
>TRBJ2-4|TRBV7-2
ASSSPTEAKNIQY
>TRBJ2-5|TRBV10-3
AISEWLETQY
>TRBJ2-1|TRBV2
ASGTHNEQF
>TRBJ1-2|TRBV7-2
ASSPLMFGYGYT
>TRBJ1-5|TRBV6-2/TRBV6-3
ASRTGTQDLYVQPQH